Presented here are 22 T cell receptor beta chains from one specimen sequenced in a study of blood T cell repertoires in COVID-19. The assay was immunoSEQ multiplex PCR, and TCRdb's table has in-frame clones only and misses some. The sample holds roughly 160,000 clones; about 87% are singletons and the top ten take under 0.7%. Material for sequencing was peripheral blood. These receptors were obtained from a man between 60 and 75 years old with COVID-19, enrolled during active disease.

This sequence joins TRBV29-1 and TRBJ1-2; the match to TRBD1 covers 9 bases. The CDR3 sequence is 12 residues long. V dropped 7 bases and J dropped 8; count of bases not matched to a gene: 8. The germline V gene has CDR1 SQVTM and CDR2 ANQGSEA. The chain's CDR3 is CSAHTGGWGYTF. CDR3 nucleotides: TGCAGCGCCCACACAGGGGGCTGGGGCTACACCTTC.

The rearrangement links TRBV4-1 to TRBJ2-1; 8 nucleotides agree with TRBD2. Germline loops: CDR1 MGHRA, CDR2 YSYEKL. This CDR3 has 16 amino acids. V lost 0 bases to trimming and J lost 3 bases; unmatched junction nucleotides: 4. The CDR3 loop is CASSQEVAGNYNEQFF. In DNA form, the CDR3 reads TGCGCCAGCAGCCAAGAGGTAGCGGGAAACTACAATGAGCAGTTCTTC.

The rearrangement links TRBV29-1 to TRBJ1-1, with a tentative D call TRBD1 (5 bases). The length of the CDR3 is 15 residues. Germline CDR1 is SQVTM and CDR2 is ANQGSEA. Deletions cut 0 bases from V and 1 base from J, with 12 bases between. CDR3 DNA: TGCAGCGTTGAAGATCTAGGCAGGGCGAACACTGAAGCTTTCTTT. It yields the protein CSVEDLGRANTEAFF. Variable domain in full (rest from reference TRBV29-1 and TRBJ1-1): SAVISQKPSRDICQRGTSLTIQCQVDSQVTMMFWYRQQPGQSLTLIATANQGSEATYESGFVIDKFPISRPNLTFSTLTVSNMSPEDSSIYLCSVEDLGRANTEAFFGQGTRLTVV.

V is TRBV5-4 and J is TRBJ2-1; TRBD2 agrees at 9 bases. J gave up 9 bases and V 1 base, and 8 bases lay outside the gene matches. The CDR3 sequence is 15 residues long. Germline-derived CDR1 and CDR2 are SGHNT and YYREEE (reference sequence). CDR3: CASSLSRGRALEQFF. The CDR3 nucleotides read TGTGCCAGCAGCTTGTCCCGCGGGAGGGCCCTTGAGCAGTTCTTC.

This sequence joins TRBV9 and TRBJ1-6; D remains unclear. V was cut by 0 bases and J by 4 bases, with 5 bases left in between. Germline assignment: CDR1 SGDLS and CDR2 YYNGEE. CDR3 size: 14 residues. The CDR3, as DNA: TGTGCCAGCAGCGTAGAACAGTATAATTCACCCCTCCACTTT. Amino acids: CASSVEQYNSPLHF. Full variable domain (remainder filled in from reference TRBV9 and TRBJ1-6): DSGVTQTPKHLITATGQRVTLRCSPRSGDLSVYWYQQSLDQGLQFLIQYYNGEERAKGNILERFSAQQFPDLHSELNLSSLELGDSALYFCASSVEQYNSPLHFGNGTRLTVT.

The chain uses TRBV9 and TRBJ1-6; TRBD1 matches at 9 bases. The germline CDR1 and CDR2 sequences are SGDLS and YYNGEE. The CDR3 covers 15 residues. V gave up 5 bases and J gave up 7 bases; unmatched junction bases: 7. This CDR3 reads CASSANRGLNSPLHF. DNA of the CDR3: TGTGCCAGCAGTGCGAACAGGGGGCTCAATTCACCCCTCCACTTT.

V gene TRBV7-3 combines with J gene TRBJ2-1; D perhaps matches TRBD2 (6 bases). CDR3 size: 15 residues. The germline V gene has CDR1 SGHTA and CDR2 FQGTGA. Trimming removed 1 base at V and 0 bases at J, with 7 bases between. In nucleotides, the CDR3 is TGTGCCAGCAGCTTAAGTAGCGGCTCCTACAATGAGCAGTTCTTC. Residues: CASSLSSGSYNEQFF.

The rearrangement links TRBV19 to TRBJ1-1, with a tentative D call TRBD1 (6 bases). Germline values: CDR1 LNHDA, CDR2 SQIVND (reference sequence). Trimming took 4 bases from V and 0 from J, leaving 9 bases between them. The length of the CDR3 is 14 residues. This CDR3 is CASSSTGLNTEAFF. The CDR3 DNA sequence: TGTGCCAGTAGTAGTACAGGGCTGAACACTGAAGCTTTCTTT.

Comments on this clone: The junction does not match germline at one end; this may be a read error. J is TRBJ1-6 and V is TRBV3-1 (or the pseudogene TRBV3-2); TRBD1 matches at 7 bases. Germline CDR1 LGHDT, CDR2 YNNKEL (reference sequence). The CDR3 is 23 amino acids. CDR3 loop: CASRQAGLDRRQFSSSYNSPLHF. DNA for the CDR3: TGTGCCAGCAGGCAAGCGGGGTTGGACAGGAGGCAATTCTCGAGCTCCTATAATTCACCCCTCCACTTT.

V and J are TRBV6-5 and TRBJ1-1; possibly TRBD1 for D (6 bases). Trimming removed 4 bases at V and 9 bases at J, with 24 bases between. The CDR3 has 16 residues. From germline, CDR1 is MNHEY and CDR2 SVGAGI. CDR3 nucleotides: TGTGCCAGCAGTTCTAGTCGGACAGACGTACCCACCCAAGCTTTCTTT. Residues: CASSSSRTDVPTQAFF.

The chain is built from TRBV10-1 and TRBJ2-7, with 9 bases that match TRBD1. CDR3 length equals 15 residues. V was clipped by 4 bases and J by 3 bases; unmatched bases: 7. Germline CDR1 WNHNN, CDR2 SYGVQD (reference sequence). CDR3 in DNA: TGCGCCAGCAGTGCGGACAGGGGACTTCGCTACGAGCAGTACTTC. Amino acid sequence: CASSADRGLRYEQYF.

This chain connects TRBV10-3 to TRBJ2-1; 8 bases line up with TRBD2. Germline CDR1 reads ENHRY; CDR2 reads SYGVKD. This CDR3 is 15 amino acids long. V dropped 0 bases and J dropped 9; count of bases not matched to a gene: 7. The CDR3 spells CAISESPPRGGEQFF. CDR3 DNA sequence: TGTGCCATCAGTGAGTCCCCCCCCCGGGGGGGTGAGCAGTTCTTC.

The chain links TRBV7-9 to TRBJ1-4; 8 bases align to TRBD1. The V segment lost 2 bases and the J segment 17 bases; nucleotides outside the gene matches: 13. The length of the CDR3 is 14 residues. Germline V lookup: CDR1 SEHNR, CDR2 FQNEAQ (reference sequence). The CDR3 nucleotides are TGTGCCAGCAGCTTAACAGGGGCCCGGGACAGGAGATTTTTT. This encodes CASSLTGARDRRFF.

This clone has a handful of counts. The chain uses TRBV28 and TRBJ2-3; 13 bases are shared with TRBD2. CDR1 is MDHEN, CDR2 SYDVKM, per germline. This CDR3 contains 14 residues. V was clipped by 2 bases and J by 10 bases; unmatched bases: 3. Written as DNA, the CDR3 is TGTGCCAGCAGTTTAACCACTAGCGGGGGGGCGCAGTATTTT. Encoded protein: CASSLTTSGGAQYF.

The chain joins TRBV25-1 to TRBJ1-1; no clear D. Germline assignment: CDR1 MGHDK and CDR2 SYGVNS. V was clipped by 7 bases and J by 4 bases, with 7 bases between them. This CDR3 has 11 residues. The CDR3 DNA reads as TGTGCCAGCATAAGAGGCACTGAAGCTTTCTTT. Translation: CASIRGTEAFF.

The chain has TRBV6-5 and TRBJ1-3; TRBD1 matches 7 bases. V shed 8 bases, J shed 0 bases, and the junction held 4 bases outside the gene matches. Germline lookup yields CDR1 MNHEY and CDR2 SVGAGI. This CDR3 is built from 14 residues. CDR3 coding DNA: TGTGCCAGCGAGACAGGGCACTCTGGAAACACCATATATTTT. Its translation: CASETGHSGNTIYF.

The chain joins TRBV4-1 to TRBJ1-1; a weak D match, TRBD1 (6 bases). The ends were cut back, 2 bases at V and 0 bases at J, with 13 bases in the middle. The CDR3 totals 16 residues. The germline gives CDR1 MGHRA, CDR2 YSYEKL. DNA of the CDR3: TGCGCCAGCAGCCAATCCTGGGACATAATGAACACTGAAGCTTTCTTT. Amino acids: CASSQSWDIMNTEAFF.

The rearrangement uses TRBV19 and TRBJ1-2; maybe TRBD1 (5 bases). The CDR3 has 15 residues. Germline lookup yields CDR1 LNHDA and CDR2 SQIVND (reference sequence). Deletions cut 6 bases from V and 3 bases from J, with 17 bases between. The CDR3 bases are TGTGCCAGTAGGCTCCGTGGAGGGGTAGACTATGGCTACACCTTC. Translating gives CASRLRGGVDYGYTF. Together with reference TRBV19 and TRBJ1-2, the CDR3 gives the full variable domain: DGGITQSPKYLFRKEGQNVTLSCEQNLNHDAMYWYRQDPGQGLRLIYYSQIVNDFQKGDIAEGYSVSREKKESFPLTVTSAQKNPTAFYLCASRLRGGVDYGYTFGSGTRLTVV.

The gene calls are TRBV11-3 and TRBJ2-4; 7 positions match TRBD2. V lost 5 bases and J lost 3; bases outside the gene matches: 10. This CDR3 comprises 16 residues. Per the germline V gene, CDR1 is SGHNT and CDR2 is YENEEA. The CDR3 spells CASSPRAGEGKNIQYF. The CDR3 DNA sequence: TGTGCCAGCAGCCCCCGCGCGGGGGAAGGCAAAAACATTCAGTACTTC. Full variable domain (rest looked up from reference TRBV11-3 and TRBJ2-4): EAGVVQSPRYKIIEKKQPVAFWCNPISGHNTLYWYLQNLGQGPELLIRYENEEAVDDSQLPKDRFSAERLKGVDSTLKIQPAELGDSAVYLCASSPRAGEGKNIQYFGAGTRLSVL.

This chain links TRBV28 with TRBJ1-6; TRBD1 aligns across 8 bases. V was pared by 11 bases and J by 7 bases, with 19 bases of the junction left unmatched. The germline gives CDR1 MDHEN, CDR2 SYDVKM. The CDR3 runs to 17 residues. The DNA for the CDR3 is TGTGCCGCGACGACAGGGGCTTTGATGGGAAAAAATTCACCCCTCCACTTT. Amino acids: CAATTGALMGKNSPLHF.

The genes are TRBV15 and TRBJ2-1, with 8 positions matching TRBD2. V lost 6 bases to trimming and J lost 10 bases; unmatched junction nucleotides: 20. The CDR3 is made up of 17 amino acids. The germline V gene encodes CDR1 LNHNV and CDR2 YYDKDF (reference sequence). CDR3 in amino acids: CATRLRGATGGDLEQFF. CDR3 DNA sequence: TGTGCCACCAGGTTAAGGGGGGCGACGGGAGGGGACCTAGAGCAGTTCTTC. Combining the CDR3 with reference TRBV15 and TRBJ2-1 gives the whole variable domain DAMVIQNPRYQVTQFGKPVTLSCSQTLNHNVMYWYQQKSSQAPKLLFHYYDKDFNNEADTPDNFQSRRPNTSFCFLDIRSPGLGDTAMYLCATRLRGATGGDLEQFFGPGTRLTVL.

This chain joins TRBV5-5 and TRBJ1-5; no firm D call. CDR3 length: 12 amino acids. In germline, CDR1 is SGHKS, CDR2 YYEKEE (reference sequence). Trimming removed 4 bases at V and 6 bases at J, with 8 bases between. In DNA, the CDR3 is TGTGCCAGCAGCCATATCGGTCAGCCCCAGCATTTT. Translation: CASSHIGQPQHF.